The rows below give T cell receptor beta chains drawn from one sample of a study of somatic mutations in cytotoxic T cells in rheumatoid arthritis. Measured with immunoSEQ multiplex PCR; TCRdb has only the in-frame clones, and not every one. The sample contains some 10,000 clones, over 65% of which appear only once. The sequenced material came from CD8+ T cells sorted from blood. These receptors all come from a man in his fifties or sixties in good health. Both conserved end residues are part of each CDR3. A D gene is named only where the DNA matches it firmly. Size is stated for part of the rows, as once, few or many counts, or as a class when the clone is expanded.

J gene	clone size	D gene	V gene	CDR3 DNA	CDR3 protein
TRBJ1-4	.	.	TRBV4-2	TGTGCCAGCAGCTTGGTCGGGGTTGCAACTAATGAAAAACTGTTTTTT	CASSLVGVATNEKLFF
TRBJ2-5	.	TRBD2	TRBV5-6	TGTGCCAGCAGCACCACGGGACTAGTTAGGGAGACCCAGTACTTC	CASSTTGLVRETQYF
TRBJ2-7	.	.	TRBV9	TGTGCCAGCAGCGGCCGGGACTCCTCCTACGAGCAGTACTTC	CASSGRDSSYEQYF
TRBJ2-1	once	TRBD2	TRBV27	TGTGCCAGCGAGAGACTAGCTGGGTTGGACGAGCAGTTCTTC	CASERLAGLDEQFF
TRBJ2-3	few	TRBD2	TRBV7-3	TGTGCCAGCAGCTTAAGATCAGGGGGACTAGCGGGGGAAGATACGCAGTATTTT	CASSLRSGGLAGEDTQYF
TRBJ1-6	.	.	TRBV11-1	TGTGCCAGCAGCCCCCTCGGTGGGTCCTCACCCCTCCACTTT	CASSPLGGSSPLHF
TRBJ1-2	.	.	TRBV7-3	TGTGCCAGCAGCTTAGCGGGACCTCAAGATGATGGCTACACCTTC	CASSLAGPQDDGYTF
TRBJ1-6	.	.	TRBV2	TGTGCCAGCAGTGAAGGGGATAATTCACCCCTCCACTTT	CASSEGDNSPLHF
TRBJ1-1	.	.	TRBV5-4	TGTGCCAGCAGCTTTAGGGCGGGGGCTGAAGCTTTCTTT	CASSFRAGAEAFF
TRBJ2-2	.	.	TRBV6-1	TGTGCCAGCAGTGAGGTAATGACGGTGAACACCGGGGAGCTGTTTTTT	CASSEVMTVNTGELFF
TRBJ1-5	.	.	TRBV15	TGTGCCACCAGCAGAGACAGGGCTAGCAATCAGCCCCAGCATTTT	CATSRDRASNQPQHF
TRBJ2-1	.	.	TRBV27	TGTGCCAGCAGTTTAATTGATCGTTTGGGCAATGAGCAGTTCTTC	CASSLIDRLGNEQFF
TRBJ1-2	few	.	TRBV6-5	TGTGCCAGCAGTTACATGGGGGGAGGCTATGGCTACACCTTC	CASSYMGGGYGYTF
TRBJ2-3	.	TRBD2	TRBV10-3	TGTGCCATCAGTGAGCCCCTTACCGCTAGCGGGAGCGGGACAGATACGCAGTATTTT	CAISEPLTASGSGTDTQYF
TRBJ2-2	few	TRBD1	TRBV11-2	TGTGCCAGCAGCCAGTTCCCCAGGACAGGGACGAACACCGGGGAGCTGTTTTTT	CASSQFPRTGTNTGELFF
TRBJ1-4	.	.	TRBV7-2	TGTGCCAGCAGCCAGGGAGGAAGCGGTGAAAAACTGTTTTTT	CASSQGGSGEKLFF
TRBJ2-3	.	.	TRBV5-4	TGTGCCAGCAGCTTCGGGCAGAGAAGCACAGATACGCAGTATTTT	CASSFGQRSTDTQYF
TRBJ2-5	.	.	TRBV28	TGTGCCAGCAGTACGTATGACAGCCTTCAAGAGACCCAGTACTTC	CASSTYDSLQETQYF